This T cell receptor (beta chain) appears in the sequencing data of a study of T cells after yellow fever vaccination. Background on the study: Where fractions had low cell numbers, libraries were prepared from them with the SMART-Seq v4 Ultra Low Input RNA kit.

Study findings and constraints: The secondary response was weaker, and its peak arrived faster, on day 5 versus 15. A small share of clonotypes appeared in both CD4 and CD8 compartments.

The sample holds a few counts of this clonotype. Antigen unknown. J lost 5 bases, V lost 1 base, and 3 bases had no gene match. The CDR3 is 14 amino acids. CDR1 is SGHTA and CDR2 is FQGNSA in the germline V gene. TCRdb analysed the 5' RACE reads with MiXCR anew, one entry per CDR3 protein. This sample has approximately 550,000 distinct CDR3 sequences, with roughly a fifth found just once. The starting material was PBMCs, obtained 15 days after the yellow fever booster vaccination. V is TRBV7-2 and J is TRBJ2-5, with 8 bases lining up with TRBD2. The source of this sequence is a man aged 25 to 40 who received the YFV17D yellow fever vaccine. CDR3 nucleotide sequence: TGTGCCAGCAGCTTAGGGACTAGCATCGAGACCCAGTACTTC. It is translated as CASSLGTSIETQYF.